Listed below are T cell receptor beta chains from one sample, sequenced in a study of OX40 agonist ivuxolimab in advanced cancers. Data came from immunoSEQ multiplex PCR; TCRdb stores just in-frame clones and leaves some out. Of about 12,000 clones listed, roughly 81% are singletons. This sample comprised CD4+ or CD8+ T cells sorted from blood, obtained in a trial of the OX40 agonist ivuxolimab. These receptors all stem from an adult with an advanced solid tumor such as melanoma, head and neck, liver or kidney cancer. CDR3s include the opening cysteine and the closing phenylalanine or tryptophan. The D gene is left open where the match is weak. Only part of the rows carry a size: once, few, many, or a class if the clone is expanded.

V	J	size	D	DNA	CDR3
TRBV28	TRBJ1-4	-	TRBD1	TGTGCCAGCAGTGGAACCGGGACAGGGTATGAAAAACTGTTTTTT	CASSGTGTGYEKLFF
TRBV19	TRBJ2-7	-	-	TGTGCCAGTAGTACTAGCGACGGCTCCTACGAGCAGTACTTC	CASSTSDGSYEQYF
TRBV2	TRBJ2-7	-	-	TGTGCCAGCAGTGCCGGAGGGGTGTCCTACGAGCAGTACTTC	CASSAGGVSYEQYF
TRBV29-1	TRBJ2-1	-	-	TGCAGCGTTGGGTTAAATGAGCAGTTCTTC	CSVGLNEQFF
TRBV7-9	TRBJ2-7	-	-	TGTGCCAGCAGCTTTTCCAGAACTTACGAGCAGTACTTC	CASSFSRTYEQYF
TRBV19	TRBJ1-4	-	-	TGTGCCAGCGGTGCAGGGTTGAGGGAAAAACTGTTTTTT	CASGAGLREKLFF
TRBV7-9	TRBJ2-1	-	TRBD2	TGTGCCAGCAGCTCGCCTGGGGATTACGCGGGAGGTGATAACAATGAGCAGTTCTTC	CASSSPGDYAGGDNNEQFF
TRBV12-5	TRBJ1-1	once	-	TGTGCTAGTGGTTGGGGCCACACTGAAGCTTTCTTT	CASGWGHTEAFF
TRBV4-3	TRBJ2-7	-	-	TGCGCCAGCAGCCAAGATCTGAGGAGGGGAGCGGACGAGCAGTACTTC	CASSQDLRRGADEQYF
TRBV29-1	TRBJ1-5	-	-	TGCAGCGTCGATACAGGGAGCAATCAGCCCCAGCATTTT	CSVDTGSNQPQHF
TRBV27	TRBJ1-2	once	TRBD1	TGTGCCAGCAGTATATCACAGGGGTGGAACTATGGCTACACCTTC	CASSISQGWNYGYTF
TRBV27	TRBJ2-1	-	TRBD2	TGTGCCAGCAGTCCTACCAAGGGACTAGCGGGAGTTGAGCAGTTCTTC	CASSPTKGLAGVEQFF
TRBV5-1	TRBJ2-7	medium-sized	-	TGCGCCAGCAGCTGGGACAAGTCCTACGAGCAGTACTTC	CASSWDKSYEQYF
TRBV28	TRBJ2-7	once	-	TGTGCCAGCAGCCCCCGAGAGGGGAATTGGGGCTACGAGCAGTACTTC	CASSPREGNWGYEQYF
TRBV2	TRBJ2-1	-	-	TGTGCCAGCAGTGGTATGGAGCAGTTCTTC	CASSGMEQFF
TRBV27	TRBJ1-1	-	-	TGTGCCAGCAGTAAAACAGTTTGGAACACTGAAGCTTTCTTT	CASSKTVWNTEAFF
TRBV27	TRBJ2-3	-	-	TGTGCCAGCACGGTCACAGATACGCAGTATTTT	CASTVTDTQYF
TRBV27	TRBJ2-3	-	-	TGTGCCAGCAGTTCCCTGCTCCGGGATACGCAGTATTTT	CASSSLLRDTQYF
TRBV15	TRBJ2-3	-	TRBD1	TGTGCCACCAGCAGAGATCGGGTAGACTTAGGGGGCTCAGATACGCAGTATTTT	CATSRDRVDLGGSDTQYF
TRBV6-1	TRBJ2-1	once	TRBD2	TGTGCCATCAGTGCGAGTAGCGGGACCTCCTACAATGAGCAGTTCTTC	CAISASSGTSYNEQFF
TRBV19	TRBJ1-5	-	-	TGTGCCAGTAGTATAAGCAAAGGGATTGAGCAGCCCCAGCATTTT	CASSISKGIEQPQHF
TRBV6-6	TRBJ2-3	-	-	TGTGCCAGCAGTGACTGGGGATTGGATACGCAGTATTTT	CASSDWGLDTQYF
TRBV21-1	TRBJ1-2	-	-	TGTGCCAGCAGCAAAATCACAGTCTATGGCTACACCTTC	CASSKITVYGYTF
TRBV5-6	TRBJ2-7	-	TRBD2	TGTGCCAGCAGCTTTGGCGGGAGGGCCCTGGACGAGCAGTACTTC	CASSFGGRALDEQYF
TRBV29-1	TRBJ2-1	-	TRBD2	TGCAGCGTTGATGGGGGCTCGGCTAGCGGGAGGTGGCACAATGAGCAGTTCTTC	CSVDGGSASGRWHNEQFF
TRBV9	TRBJ2-3	-	TRBD1	TGTGCCAGCACCATATATGACAGGGGAGGTACAGATACGCAGTATTTT	CASTIYDRGGTDTQYF
TRBV28	TRBJ2-2	few	TRBD2	TGTGCCAGCACCACCCCACTAGCGGGAGATGTAACCGGGGAGCTGTTTTTT	CASTTPLAGDVTGELFF
TRBV27	TRBJ1-4	-	-	TGTGCCAGCACCTCAGGATCTGCAACTAATGAAAAACTGTTTTTT	CASTSGSATNEKLFF
TRBV11-3	TRBJ2-7	-	-	TGTGCCAGCAGCTCAGAGATCTACGAGCAGTACTTC	CASSSEIYEQYF
TRBV6-5	TRBJ2-6	-	-	TGTGCCAGCAGTTACTCGACTATGGCCAACGTCCTGACTTTC	CASSYSTMANVLTF
TRBV28	TRBJ2-3	-	TRBD1	TGTGCCAGCACTCCTGGGATCCCAGGGGGCGGCACAGATACGCAGTATTTT	CASTPGIPGGGTDTQYF
TRBV7-4	TRBJ2-7	-	TRBD1	TGTGCCAGCAGCTTAACAGGACAGGGTCAATATTTCTCCTACGAGCAGTACTTC	CASSLTGQGQYFSYEQYF
TRBV7-2	TRBJ2-2	medium-sized	-	TGTGCCAGCAGCCCAGACTCTTTCACCGGGGAGCTGTTTTTT	CASSPDSFTGELFF
TRBV27	TRBJ2-2	-	-	TGTGCCAGCAGTTTCGGGGGCGGGGAGCTGTTTTTT	CASSFGGGELFF
TRBV14	TRBJ1-2	-	TRBD1	TGTGCCAGCAGCCAATCCCAGGGGGCGGGATATGGCTACACCTTC	CASSQSQGAGYGYTF
TRBV15	TRBJ1-4	-	-	TGTGCCACCAGCAGGGATCGTGGCCTGGGCGAAAAACTGTTTTTT	CATSRDRGLGEKLFF
TRBV27	TRBJ1-4	-	-	TGTGCCAGCGCCAAAAACCCGAGGAGAGAAAAACTGTTTTTT	CASAKNPRREKLFF
TRBV13	TRBJ1-2	-	TRBD1	TGTGCCAGCAGCCTAGTTACGGACAGGGATAATGGCTACACCTTC	CASSLVTDRDNGYTF
TRBV6-4	TRBJ2-1	-	-	TGTGCCAGCAGTGAGTTGGAAACCGATGAGCAGTTCTTC	CASSELETDEQFF
TRBV27	TRBJ1-3	few	-	TGTGCCAGCAGCATTCGACCCGAGGGTCCCATATATTTT	CASSIRPEGPIYF
TRBV5-6	TRBJ1-5	-	-	TGTGCCAGCAGCTTGGCGAGCAATCAGCCCCAGCATTTT	CASSLASNQPQHF
TRBV6-5	TRBJ2-1	-	-	TGTGCCAGCACCCCCGGTACTGGGGGCCACAATGAGCAGTTCTTC	CASTPGTGGHNEQFF
TRBV7-2	TRBJ2-2	-	-	TGTGCCAGCAGCCCCACCGGGGAGCTGTTTTTT	CASSPTGELFF
TRBV5-1	TRBJ1-4	-	TRBD1	TGCGCCAGCAGCGTAGGTTGGACAGGAGGGAATGAAAAACTGTTTTTT	CASSVGWTGGNEKLFF
TRBV5-5	TRBJ2-5	-	-	TGTGCCAGCAGCGCTAGCAGAGGAGGGCAAGAGACCCAGTACTTC	CASSASRGGQETQYF
TRBV30	TRBJ2-3	once	-	TGTGCCGGAGGGGAGGGGGGGCGTGAGTATTTT	CAGGEGGREYF
TRBV5-5	TRBJ1-5	-	-	TGTGCCAGCAGTGGTGGGGGAGGACAGCCCCAGCATTTT	CASSGGGGQPQHF
TRBV5-1	TRBJ2-1	-	-	TGCGCCAGCAGCCCCGAGGCGGGATGGGGCAATGAGCAGTTCTTC	CASSPEAGWGNEQFF
TRBV5-1	TRBJ1-2	-	TRBD1	TGCGCCAGCAGCCAGGACAGGGTCGGCTACACCTTC	CASSQDRVGYTF